This TCR beta chain was sequenced during a study of blood T cell repertoires in COVID-19. About the research overall: From T cells, B-cell-depleted T cells, or PBMCs came the material, which was cDNA or gDNA.

Residents of over 20 US areas, aged about 18 to 95 years, made up the participants. Participants reported their clinical history, and cohort assignment relied on those reports. Germline V gene data show CDR1 as MGHDK and CDR2 as SYGVNS. V gave up 4 bases and J gave up 3 bases; unmatched junction bases: 7. The CDR3 has 15 amino acids. Sequenced by immunoSEQ multiplex PCR; TCRdb stores in-frame clones only, minus some. The table records just over 300,000 clones, 89% of them present only once. This sequence joins TRBV25-1 and TRBJ1-2; 8 nucleotides agree with TRBD1. Sequencing input: PBMCs or T cells enriched from blood (not recorded which). The sequence derives from a woman aged 40 to 50 who had recovered from COVID-19. The CDR3 loop is CASSGMDRADYGYTF. The CDR3 bases are TGTGCCAGCAGTGGAATGGACAGGGCCGACTATGGCTACACCTTC.